This record covers a single T cell receptor beta chain. The second PCR ran roughly 6 to 12 cycles with a sample-barcoded 5' primer and J-beta primers. A template-switch adaptor with 12 random nucleotides tagged each cDNA molecule. TCRdb reanalysed the 5' RACE reads using MiXCR and keeps one entry per CDR3 protein. The table has roughly 700,000 distinct CDR3 sequences, 25% seen once. The sample comes from a study of blood T cells in healthy people across ages. V lost 0 bases and J 5 bases, leaving 13 bases between the germline ends. The germline gives CDR1 SQVTM, CDR2 ANQGSEA. The CDR3 loop spans 14 amino acids. In addition, the sample was reused for a study of T cells of mothers and their children. That source reports: The donor cohort consisted of a few healthy Caucasian mothers and their six children. Within related and unrelated pairs, thymic selection shapes TCR recombination output in a similar way. The study found slightly higher but non-significant overlap in related versus unrelated mother-child pairs.

This receptor was taken from a boy aged 5-17 years in good health. The genes are TRBV29-1 and TRBJ1-2, with a weak D call TRBD1 (6 bases). Sequenced material: blood. The CDR3 reads CSVEDGQGIYGYTF. CDR3 sequence (DNA): TGCAGCGTTGAAGATGGCCAGGGGATTTATGGCTACACCTTC.